Following are 19 T cell receptor beta chains from one sample sequenced in a study of shared clonotypes between healthy human individuals. Clones were sequenced by immunoSEQ multiplex PCR, and TCRdb holds only the in-frame ones, with some missing. The table includes approximately 92,000 clones, almost 70% detected once. Input material: memory CD8+ T cells sorted from blood. Indicated subset: CD45RO+ cells pooled with CCR7-negative TemRA cells. Every receptor here comes from a man aged 25 to 45 in good health.

The chain has TRBV7-2 and TRBJ1-2, with unresolved D. This CDR3 is built from 14 residues. Germline CDR1 reads SGHTA; CDR2 reads FQGNSA. V was trimmed by 1 base and J by 2 bases, leaving 8 bases between them. CDR3 in DNA: TGTGCCAGCAGCTTAGATCGTTCAAACTATGGCTACACCTTC. The encoded protein is CASSLDRSNYGYTF.

The chain is built from TRBV27 and TRBJ2-6; D is uncertain. Germline lookup yields CDR1 MNHEY and CDR2 SMNVEV (reference sequence). The V gene lost 5 bases and the J gene lost 3 bases, with 14 bases spanning the gap. CDR3 length: 16 residues. The CDR3 region is CASSKKSGYGANVLTF. The CDR3, as DNA: TGTGCCAGCAGTAAAAAATCAGGTTATGGGGCCAACGTCCTGACTTTC.

CDR3 DNA: TGTGCCAGCAGTCTAGCGGGAGGAGTTTACGAGCAGTACTTC. It specifies CASSLAGGVYEQYF. The chain uses TRBV6-1 and TRBJ2-7; 11 nucleotides line up with TRBD2. V lost 5 bases, J lost 4 bases, and 4 bases stayed unmatched. Germline loops: CDR1 MNHNS, CDR2 SASEGT. The CDR3 loop spans 14 amino acids.

This chain uses TRBV19 with TRBJ2-6; D may be TRBD1 (6 bases). The germline CDR1 and CDR2 sequences are LNHDA and SQIVND (reference sequence). This CDR3 is built from 15 residues. Deletions cut 5 bases from V and 3 bases from J, with 11 bases between. The DNA of the CDR3 is TGTGCCAGTAGTCAACAGGGTTTTGGGGCCAACGTCCTGACTTTC. Amino acids: CASSQQGFGANVLTF. The whole variable domain, filled in from reference TRBV19 and TRBJ2-6, reads DGGITQSPKYLFRKEGQNVTLSCEQNLNHDAMYWYRQDPGQGLRLIYYSQIVNDFQKGDIAEGYSVSREKKESFPLTVTSAQKNPTAFYLCASSQQGFGANVLTFGAGSRLTVL.

The V and J genes are TRBV5-1 and TRBJ2-5; D is unresolved. The germline gives CDR1 SGHRS, CDR2 YFSETQ. Trimming shortened V by 0 bases and J by 5 bases, and 11 bases separated the two germline ends. The CDR3 covers 14 residues. The CDR3 sequence is CASSLEPSRETQYF. The DNA of the CDR3 is TGCGCCAGCAGCTTGGAACCTAGTAGGGAGACCCAGTACTTC.

The chain carries TRBV9 and TRBJ2-7; D might be TRBD2 (5 bases). The CDR3 length is 16 residues. Germline V gives CDR1 SGDLS, CDR2 YYNGEE. Between the trimmed V and J ends, which lost 0 bases and 0 bases, there was a span of 13 bases. CDR3 nucleotide sequence: TGTGCCAGCAGCGTAGTTCGAGCGGCCCCCTCCTACGAGCAGTACTTC. Translation gives CASSVVRAAPSYEQYF.

The genes are TRBV4-3 and TRBJ2-3; TRBD2 matches 10 bases. Germline V gene sequence: CDR1 LGHNA, CDR2 YSLEER. The J segment lost 4 bases and the V segment lost 2 bases, leaving 3 bases of the junction unmatched. This CDR3 is 15 amino acids long. The CDR3 spells CASSQLAGEADTQYF. DNA for the CDR3: TGCGCCAGCAGCCAACTAGCGGGAGAGGCAGATACGCAGTATTTT.

This clone was counted at least ten times. The chain employs TRBV5-1 and TRBJ1-1; 12 bases fit TRBD1. CDR1 and CDR2 from the germline V gene are SGHRS and YFSETQ. This CDR3 comprises 18 residues. With V trimmed by 0 bases and J by 4 bases, 10 bases remained unmatched. The CDR3 spells CASSLAEGDRGRGTEAFF. The CDR3 region has the DNA TGCGCCAGCAGCTTGGCCGAAGGGGACAGGGGGCGAGGCACTGAAGCTTTCTTT.

In its sample, this clone was seen many times. The V and J genes are TRBV5-3 and TRBJ2-7, with TRBD1 identical over 9 bases. TRBV5-3 is noted as an ORF with a role that remains uncertain. The V and J ends lost 8 bases and 5 bases, in that order; junction bases with no gene match: 14. The CDR3 extends over 15 amino acids. The CDR3 coding sequence is TGTGCCAGCAGCATATCCGGGACAGGGACCCACGAGCAGTACTTC. It translates to CASSISGTGTHEQYF.

The J gene is TRBJ2-3, the V gene TRBV7-9, with a tentative D call TRBD1 (5 bases). V was trimmed by 4 bases and J by 3 bases, leaving 20 bases between them. This CDR3 is 17 amino acids long. Germline V gene data show CDR1 as SEHNR and CDR2 as FQNEAQ (reference sequence). The CDR3: CASSSKGAVVWTDTQYF. DNA for the CDR3: TGTGCCAGCAGCTCAAAAGGGGCGGTCGTTTGGACAGATACGCAGTATTTT.

Written as DNA, the CDR3 is TGCAGTGCGAAGAAGACGTTTGAAGCTTTCTTT. This encodes CSAKKTFEAFF. The chain couples TRBV20-1 to TRBJ1-1; no clear D. V lost 6 bases to trimming and J lost 7 bases, with 12 bases between them. This CDR3 has 11 amino acids. Germline V gives CDR1 DFQATT, CDR2 SNEGSKA (reference sequence).

This clone was observed at least ten times. This chain links TRBV5-4 with TRBJ2-7, with D maybe TRBD2 (6 bases). Germline CDR1 is SGHNT and CDR2 is YYREEE (reference sequence). The V end lost 7 bases, the J end lost 1 base, and 9 bases lay between the germline ends. The CDR3 covers 12 residues. The DNA for the CDR3 is TGTGCCAGCGGTCGGGAGTCCTACGAGCAGTACTTC. It yields the protein CASGRESYEQYF.

The V and J genes are TRBV15 and TRBJ2-2; D may be TRBD2 (7 bases). The CDR3 is 15 residues long. Trimming pared 1 base from V and 4 bases from J, leaving 10 bases between. Per the germline V gene, CDR1 is LNHNV and CDR2 is YYDKDF (reference sequence). CDR3 amino acids: CATSRVGGGTGELFF. The CDR3 DNA follows: TGTGCCACCAGCAGAGTAGGGGGGGGCACCGGGGAGCTGTTTTTT.

The V and J genes are TRBV5-6 and TRBJ2-1; 7 nucleotides line up with TRBD2. Germline lookup yields CDR1 SGHDT and CDR2 YYEEEE. V lost 4 bases, J lost 11 bases, and 6 bases stayed unmatched. This CDR3 has 12 residues. The CDR3 DNA reads as TGTGCCAGCAGCCGGGGGGACTATCAGCAGTTCTTC. Its protein is CASSRGDYQQFF.

In its sample, this clone was seen a few times. The rearrangement links TRBV13 to TRBJ2-3; D is perhaps TRBD1 or TRBD2 (5 bases each). From germline, CDR1 is PRHDT and CDR2 FYEKMQ (reference sequence). Trimming left V 2 bases short and J 3 bases short, with 18 bases between. The CDR3 runs to 17 residues. The CDR3 region is CASSLRDPAGLTDTQYF. In DNA, the CDR3 is TGTGCCAGCAGCTTAAGGGACCCTGCAGGGTTGACAGATACGCAGTATTTT.

The chain has TRBV11-3 and TRBJ2-3, with D uncertain. The CDR3 loop spans 15 amino acids. V lost 1 base to trimming and J lost 1 base, with 9 bases between them. Germline values: CDR1 SGHNT, CDR2 YENEEA. CDR3 nucleotide sequence: TGTGCCAGCAGCTTAGTCAACGTGGGCACAGATACGCAGTATTTT. Translation gives CASSLVNVGTDTQYF.

CDR3 amino acids: CATWSAGGSFEQFF. CDR3 bases: TGTGCCACCTGGTCGGCGGGGGGGTCTTTTGAGCAGTTCTTC. The chain recombines TRBV7-8 with TRBJ2-1; TRBD2 aligns across 9 bases. J was trimmed by 9 bases and V by 10 bases; bases with no gene match: 13. This CDR3 comprises 14 residues. Germline V CDR1 and CDR2: SGHVS, FQNEAQ.

The V gene is TRBV29-1, the J gene TRBJ1-4, with 7 positions matching TRBD1. J was trimmed by 13 bases and V by 4 bases; bases with no gene match: 12. The length of the CDR3 is 13 residues. Germline assignment: CDR1 SQVTM and CDR2 ANQGSEA. The CDR3 sequence: CSVVGTDESRLFF. The CDR3 nucleotides are TGCAGCGTTGTCGGGACAGATGAAAGTAGACTGTTTTTT.

The V gene is TRBV15, the J gene TRBJ2-3; the D gene is possibly TRBD2 (6 bases). Trimming cost V 1 base and J 2 bases, with 10 bases left between them. Germline CDR1 LNHNV, CDR2 YYDKDF (reference sequence). The CDR3 spans 15 residues. The DNA of the CDR3 is TGTGCCACCAGCAGAGTCGCTAGCGCCACAGATACGCAGTATTTT. It translates to CATSRVASATDTQYF.